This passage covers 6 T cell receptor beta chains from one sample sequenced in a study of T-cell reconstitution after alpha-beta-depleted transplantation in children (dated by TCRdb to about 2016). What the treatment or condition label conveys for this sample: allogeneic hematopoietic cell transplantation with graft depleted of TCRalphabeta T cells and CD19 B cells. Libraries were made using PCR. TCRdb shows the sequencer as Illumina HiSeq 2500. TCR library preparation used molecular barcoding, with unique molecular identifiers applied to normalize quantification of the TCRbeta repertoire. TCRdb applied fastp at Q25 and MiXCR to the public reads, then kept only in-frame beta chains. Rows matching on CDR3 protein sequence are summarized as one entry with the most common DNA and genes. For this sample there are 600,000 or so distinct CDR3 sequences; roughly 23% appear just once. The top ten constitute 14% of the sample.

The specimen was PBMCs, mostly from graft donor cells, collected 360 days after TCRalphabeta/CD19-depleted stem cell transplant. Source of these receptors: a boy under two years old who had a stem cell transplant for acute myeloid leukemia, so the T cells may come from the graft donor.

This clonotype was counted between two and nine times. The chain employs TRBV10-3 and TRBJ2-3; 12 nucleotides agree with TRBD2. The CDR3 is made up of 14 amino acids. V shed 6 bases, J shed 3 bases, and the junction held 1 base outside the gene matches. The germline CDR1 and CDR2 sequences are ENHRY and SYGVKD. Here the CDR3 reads CAIRTSGGTDTQYF. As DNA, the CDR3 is TGTGCCATCAGGACTAGCGGGGGTACAGATACGCAGTATTTT.

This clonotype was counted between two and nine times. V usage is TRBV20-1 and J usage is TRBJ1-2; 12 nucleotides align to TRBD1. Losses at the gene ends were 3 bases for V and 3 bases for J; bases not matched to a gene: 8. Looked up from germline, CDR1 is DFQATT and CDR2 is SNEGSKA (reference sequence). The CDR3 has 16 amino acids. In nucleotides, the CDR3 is TGCAGTGCTAGTGTGACTGGGACAGGGGGCTACTATGGCTACACCTTC. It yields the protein CSASVTGTGGYYGYTF.

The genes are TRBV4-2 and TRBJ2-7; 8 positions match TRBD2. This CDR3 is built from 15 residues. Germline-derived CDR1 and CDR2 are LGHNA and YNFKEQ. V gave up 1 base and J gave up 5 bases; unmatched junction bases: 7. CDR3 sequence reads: CASSQGLAYYHEQYF. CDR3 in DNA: TGTGCCAGCAGCCAAGGACTAGCGTACTACCACGAGCAGTACTTC.

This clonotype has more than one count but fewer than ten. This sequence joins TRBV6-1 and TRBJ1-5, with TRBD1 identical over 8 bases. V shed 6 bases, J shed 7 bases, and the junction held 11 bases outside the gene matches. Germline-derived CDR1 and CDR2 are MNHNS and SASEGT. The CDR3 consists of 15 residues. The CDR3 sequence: CASSADRGVSQPQHF. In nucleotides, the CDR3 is TGTGCCAGCAGCGCAGACAGGGGTGTGAGCCAGCCCCAGCATTTT.

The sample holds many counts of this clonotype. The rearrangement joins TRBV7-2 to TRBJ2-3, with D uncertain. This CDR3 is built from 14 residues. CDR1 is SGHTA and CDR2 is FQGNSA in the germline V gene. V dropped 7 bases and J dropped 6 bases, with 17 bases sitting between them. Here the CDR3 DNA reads TGTGCCAGCACCCTGAATGGGGTGGGGGATACGCAGTATTTT. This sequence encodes CASTLNGVGDTQYF.

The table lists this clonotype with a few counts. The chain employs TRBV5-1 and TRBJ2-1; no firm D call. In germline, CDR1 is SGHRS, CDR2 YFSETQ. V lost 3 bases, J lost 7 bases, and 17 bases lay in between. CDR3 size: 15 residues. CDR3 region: CASSWWEEAKNEQFF. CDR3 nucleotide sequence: TGCGCCAGCAGCTGGTGGGAAGAGGCAAAAAATGAGCAGTTCTTC.